The clone carrying this T cell receptor beta chain was seen ten or more times. Antigen: not known. Trimming left V 1 base short and J 6 bases short, with 12 bases between. In germline, CDR1 is LGHDT, CDR2 YNNKEL (reference sequence). The CDR3 length is 14 residues. With molecular barcodes, quantitative 5'-RACE was used to make the TCR beta libraries. A single record per CDR3 protein comes from TCRdb applying MiXCR to the 5' RACE reads. The profile shows around 150,000 distinct CDR3 sequences, just under 7.5% of them singletons. The entry originates in a study of CD8 T cells in ankylosing spondylitis. Whole-study findings and limits: Disease-linked clones were found to be CD8+ and relatively rare in peripheral blood.

The source is a female donor with ankylosing spondylitis or in good health (not recorded which). The source material was blood, either unsorted or a sorted T cell fraction (not recorded which). The rearrangement uses TRBV3-1 and TRBJ1-1; tentatively, D is TRBD1 (6 bases). Written as DNA, the CDR3 is TGTGCCAGCAGCCAAGCCTTCGGGGGCGCTGAAGCTTTCTTT. Amino acid sequence: CASSQAFGGAEAFF.